One and the same sample provided the 6 T cell receptor beta chains below, sequenced in a study of shared T cell receptors in the human thymus (dated by TCRdb to the early 2020s). The protocol used for the library was the immunoSEQ multiplex PCR assay. TCRdb provides this immuneACCESS table in a form limited to in-frame rearrangements. Some clones are lacking; in checked studies, under half of them reflect an unresolved V gene, and why the rest are absent is not known. The sample table contains roughly 710,000 clones; only one count was recorded for over 75% of them. The leading ten clones occupy roughly 0.01% of the sample. The data also belong to a second study, concerning human thymus T cells.

Sequencing used thymocytes. These receptors were collected from a girl less than two years old with a congenital heart defect. Donor details come from another sample of the same person, matched by shared clones.

The chain has TRBV5-5 and TRBJ2-7; tentative D call: TRBD2 (6 bases). The ends were cut back, 3 bases at V and 3 bases at J, with 13 bases in the middle. From germline, CDR1 is SGHKS and CDR2 YYEKEE (reference sequence). CDR3 size: 14 residues. This CDR3 reads CASSSRDCRYEQYF. The CDR3 DNA sequence: TGTGCCAGCAGCTCTCGGGACTGCCGCTACGAGCAGTACTTC.

This clone was recorded once. The rearrangement joins TRBV2 to TRBJ1-2, with D tentatively TRBD1 (5 bases). Germline V gene data show CDR1 as SNHLY and CDR2 as FYNNEI. The CDR3 consists of 15 residues. Trimming took off 4 bases at V and 5 bases at J, with 17 bases between the two ends. The CDR3 DNA reads as TGTGCCAGCAGTGTTCGGGGAGGGGATCGGTATGGCTACACCTTC. This encodes CASSVRGGDRYGYTF.

The CDR3 reads CASSHITLPGAYSPEAFF. The CDR3, as DNA: TGTGCCAGCAGCCATATCACGCTGCCAGGGGCCTACTCCCCTGAAGCTTTCTTT. The chain links TRBV4-2 to TRBJ1-1, with TRBD1 as a possible D gene (6 bases). Germline V gene sequence: CDR1 LGHNA, CDR2 YNFKEQ. This CDR3 is built from 18 residues. V lost 3 bases to trimming and J lost 6 bases, with 26 bases between them.

The chain links TRBV2 to TRBJ1-2; TRBD1 matches at 8 bases. The CDR3 length is 13 residues. CDR1 SNHLY and CDR2 FYNNEI come from the germline V gene. V was pared by 5 bases and J by 8 bases, with 7 bases of the junction left unmatched. The CDR3 protein is CASSRTGRGGYTF. The CDR3 DNA reads TGTGCCAGCAGTCGGACAGGGCGCGGGGGCTACACCTTC.

This clone came up once. The chain recombines TRBV14 with TRBJ2-3; D is perhaps TRBD2 (5 bases). The CDR3 contains 17 residues. The germline gives CDR1 SGHDN, CDR2 FVKESK. Between the trimmed V and J ends, which lost 2 bases and 1 base, there was a span of 16 bases. CDR3 DNA sequence: TGTGCCAGCAGCCAACGCGGAAGAGAGGGCCGCACAGATACGCAGTATTTT. It specifies CASSQRGREGRTDTQYF.

The chain couples TRBV15 to TRBJ2-2; D might be TRBD2 (6 bases). This CDR3 region has 16 residues. The germline gives CDR1 LNHNV, CDR2 YYDKDF (reference sequence). V lost 3 bases, J lost 3 bases, and 14 bases lay in between. CDR3 DNA sequence: TGTGCCACCAGCAGGTCGCGGGGCGCGGACACCGGGGAGCTGTTTTTT. Its translation is CATSRSRGADTGELFF.